A selection of T cell receptor beta chains follows, all from one sample in a study of T-cell memory formation after mild COVID-19. From the 5' RACE reads, TCRdb called clonotypes with MiXCR, one entry per CDR3 protein. Among some 310,000 distinct CDR3 sequences, 20% to 25% were seen once, and the ten largest hold about 21%. The sample was PBMCs or a T cell subset sorted from them (not recorded which). The receptors were gathered from a young man who had mild COVID-19 (a few samples of this study predate the infection). Cell type and time point are not known. Each CDR3 is given with its conserved first and last residue. The D gene is left open where the match is weak. Size tells how often a clone was seen (once, few, many) or the class of an expanded clone, and some rows leave it out.

TRBJ2-5,few,TRBV5-6,TRBD2,TGTGCCAGCGCCTTCGGGCGGGGGGCCGGGGAGACCCAGTACTTC,CASAFGRGAGETQYF
TRBJ1-2,many,TRBV30,-,TGTGCCTGGAGGGGCTGGGACGTCTCCAACTATGGCTACACCTTC,CAWRGWDVSNYGYTF
TRBJ1-1,once,TRBV9,-,TGTGCCCCCCTAGGTGGCACTGAAGCTTTCTTT,CAPLGGTEAFF
TRBJ2-1,few,TRBV6-5,TRBD2,TGTGCCAGCAGTGCTATAGCGGGGCTGTACAATGAGCAGTTCTTC,CASSAIAGLYNEQFF
TRBJ2-2,few,TRBV6-2/TRBV6-3,TRBD2,TGTGCCAGCACCACCGTCGGGGGGACCGGGGAGCTGTTTTTT,CASTTVGGTGELFF
TRBJ1-5,few,TRBV7-8,-,TGTGCCAGCAGCTTATTCGGGGCTTCCGGGGAGGGCAATCAGCCCCAGCATTTT,CASSLFGASGEGNQPQHF
TRBJ2-7,-,TRBV5-1,TRBD1,TGCGCCAGCAGCCAGGGGACAGGGGACGGAGAACAGTACTTC,CASSQGTGDGEQYF
TRBJ1-1,-,TRBV15,-,TGTGCCACCAGCAGAGCGGGCTCCGGGGGAACTGAAGCTTTCTTT,CATSRAGSGGTEAFF
TRBJ2-3,once,TRBV6-2/TRBV6-3,TRBD1,TGTGCCAGCAGTGACGAAACAGGGGACCGGTCCACAGATACGCAGTATTTT,CASSDETGDRSTDTQYF
TRBJ2-7,-,TRBV28,TRBD2,TGTGCCAGCAGCCCCGGGGGGTCTGGGTACGAGCAGTACTTC,CASSPGGSGYEQYF
TRBJ2-3,few,TRBV2,TRBD2,TGTGCCAGCAGCGGTGGGGTGGCTAGCGGGGATACGCAGTATTTT,CASSGGVASGDTQYF
TRBJ1-4,few,TRBV4-1,-,TGCGCCAGCAGCCAAGTGCCCCCCCCTAATGAAAAACTGTTTTTT,CASSQVPPPNEKLFF
TRBJ1-4,-,TRBV3-1,-,TGTGCCAGCAGCCAACTCCGGGACGGCTATGAAAAACTGTTTTTT,CASSQLRDGYEKLFF